This T cell receptor beta chain emerged from a study of early T cells in non-severe SARS-CoV-2 infection (dated by TCRdb to 2020 to 2022). For the wider study: Because TCR sequencing relied on bulk RNA taken from unsorted whole blood, pairing of alpha and beta chains was not possible. Findings and caveats that apply to the study as a whole: VDJdb matching was skewed toward anti-spike CD8 responses and likely underestimated virus-specific expansions by missing private and CD4 specificities.

V loses 8 bases, J loses 7 bases, and the germline ends lie 14 bases apart. From cysteine to phenylalanine, the CDR3 is 12 amino acids long. CDR3 DNA only is kept here, 36 bases in frame from base 1. The germline V gene sets CDR1 to SNHLY and CDR2 to FYNNEI. Set within a cohort of healthcare workers in London, UK, this nested case-control study involved weekly PCR testing of nasopharyngeal swabs along with blood sampling. Healthcare workers were recruited between 23 and 31 March 2020, during the week of the UK lockdown, and were followed weekly for up to roughly 15 weeks. This clonotype appeared many times. Its specific antigen is unknown. No base-level quality is on record; no much larger clone is a single base apart. The library was made by 5' RACE. The instrument given in TCRdb is NextSeq 500. In the TCR library protocol, unique molecular identifiers were attached to individual cDNA molecules to correct for PCR bias and sequencing error. Both TCR alpha and beta chains were sequenced, and tight co-correlation was observed between alpha and beta sequence abundances in each sample. Regarding the original processing steps: Decombinator V4 was used to annotate the V gene, J gene and CDR3 of the TCR sequences. Expanded TCRs were defined as changing significantly between any two time points under a Poisson model with p below 0.0001. TCR abundances were normalised to the total number of TCRs sequenced per sample and expressed as counts per million. TRAV1-2 paired with TRAJ12, TRAJ20 or TRAJ33 defined MAIT TCRs, while TRAV10 paired with TRAJ18 defined iNKT TCRs. A search of VDJdb, accessed on 1 November 2021, was run for TCRs annotated to CMV, EBV and SARS-CoV-2, with TCRs annotated for multiple antigens excluded. The public reads were reprocessed in TCRdb via fastp at Q25 and MiXCR, keeping in-frame beta chains. Every distinct CDR3 protein forms one entry, paired with its most common genes and DNA. These V and J calls rely on TCRdb rather than the paper's analysis. For this sample there are approximately 40,000 distinct CDR3 sequences; around 6.1% appear just once. Around 20% of the sample is in the top ten clones.

The source material was whole blood, sampled at baseline. The chain joins TRBV2 to TRBJ1-2; the D gene is possibly TRBD1, with 5 bases matching. The sequence was obtained from an adult who was a healthcare worker with PCR-confirmed SARS-CoV-2 infection or an uninfected control (not recorded which). The CDR3 protein: CASSRGESGYTF. The DNA sequence is given as TGTGCCAGCTCTAGGGGCGAGTCTGGCTACACCTTC.